The present T cell receptor beta chain was sequenced within a study of identical twins. Ten or more counts support this clonotype. Its antigen is currently unknown. Findings and caveats of the study: Surplus twin overlap in beta out-of-frame sequences was less pronounced. A cross-sectional statistical analysis, not follow-up of the same donors, supported the conclusions.

Germline loops: CDR1 SGHRS, CDR2 YFSETQ. Trimming took 0 bases from V and 1 from J, leaving 13 bases between them. The CDR3 runs 16 residues. A universal primer site was created by template switching, with the cDNA bearing unique molecular identifiers. TCRdb re-called the 5' RACE reads with MiXCR, one entry per CDR3 protein. The repertoire holds hundreds of thousands of distinct CDR3 sequences, with roughly an eighth as singletons. These same data were also listed under a study on yellow fever vaccine responses in identical twins.

The sequenced material came from PBMCs. The source of this sequence is a woman aged 18-30 years in good health. The chain employs TRBV5-1 and TRBJ2-5; perhaps TRBD2 as D (6 bases). The CDR3: CASSLAGGRPQETQYF. The CDR3 bases are TGCGCCAGCAGCTTGGCCGGGGGACGCCCCCAAGAGACCCAGTACTTC. The whole variable domain, remainder taken from reference TRBV5-1 and TRBJ2-5, is KAGVTQTPRYLIKTRGQQVTLSCSPISGHRSVSWYQQTPGQGLQFLFEYFSETQRNKGNFPGRFSGRQFSNSRSEMNVSTLELGDSALYLCASSLAGGRPQETQYFGPGTRLLVL.